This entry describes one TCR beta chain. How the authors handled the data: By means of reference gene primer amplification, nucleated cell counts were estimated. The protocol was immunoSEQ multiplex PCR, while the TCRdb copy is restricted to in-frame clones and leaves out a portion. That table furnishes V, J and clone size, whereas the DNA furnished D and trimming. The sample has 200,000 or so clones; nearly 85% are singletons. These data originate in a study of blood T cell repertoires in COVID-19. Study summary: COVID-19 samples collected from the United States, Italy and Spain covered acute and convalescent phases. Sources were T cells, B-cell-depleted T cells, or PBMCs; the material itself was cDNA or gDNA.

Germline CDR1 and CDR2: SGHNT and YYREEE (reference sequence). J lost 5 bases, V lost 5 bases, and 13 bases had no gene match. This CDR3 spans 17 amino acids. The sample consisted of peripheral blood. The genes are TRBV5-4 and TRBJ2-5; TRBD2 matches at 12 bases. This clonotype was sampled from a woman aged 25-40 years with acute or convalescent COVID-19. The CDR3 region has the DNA TGTGCCAGCAGTGGAGCTGGGCTAGCGGGAGGGAAGGAGACCCAGTACTTC. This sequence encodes CASSGAGLAGGKETQYF.